This entry lists 28 T cell receptor beta chains sequenced from one sample in a study of T cell responses to AZD1222 COVID-19 vaccine. Profiled with immunoSEQ multiplex PCR; TCRdb holds only in-frame clones, not every one. The data show around 140,000 clones, more than 85% seen once. Source: peripheral blood, taken on day 0 of AZD1222 vaccination. These receptors all stem from an adult in good health.

V is TRBV30 and J is TRBJ1-4; D is unresolved. There are 13 residues in the CDR3. Trimming shortened V by 0 bases and J by 3 bases, and 5 bases separated the two germline ends. From germline, CDR1 is GTSNPN and CDR2 SVGIG (reference sequence). The CDR3 DNA reads as TGTGCCTGGAGTGTACTCTCTAATGAAAAACTGTTTTTT. Translating gives CAWSVLSNEKLFF. The full variable domain, completed using reference TRBV30 and TRBJ1-4, is SQTIHQWPATLVQPVGSPLSLECTVEGTSNPNLYWYRQAAGRGLQLLFYSVGIGQISSEVPQNLSASRPQDRQFILSSKKLLLSDSGFYLCAWSVLSNEKLFFGSGTQLSVL.

CDR3 in DNA: TGTGCCAGCAGCGGGGACCAGCGGGATACGCAGTATTTT. Its translation is CASSGDQRDTQYF. The chain couples TRBV5-6 to TRBJ2-3; D might be TRBD1 or TRBD2, each matching 5 bases. The CDR3 runs to 13 residues. Per the germline V gene, CDR1 is SGHDT and CDR2 is YYEEEE. Trimming stripped 4 bases from V and 6 bases from J, with 12 bases between.

This chain uses TRBV9 with TRBJ2-1; TRBD2 matches 16 bases. V was clipped by 1 base and J by 6 bases; unmatched bases: 10. This CDR3 contains 19 residues. CDR1 SGDLS and CDR2 YYNGEE come from the germline V gene. The CDR3 DNA reads as TGTGCCAGCAGCGTACAGGGACCGGGACTAGCGGGAGGGCTCAATGAGCAGTTCTTC. Amino acids: CASSVQGPGLAGGLNEQFF.

The chain carries TRBV19 and TRBJ1-1, with D possibly matching TRBD1 (5 bases). Trimming cost V 9 bases and J 3 bases, with 11 bases left between them. This CDR3 region has 12 residues. Looked up from germline, CDR1 is LNHDA and CDR2 is SQIVND (reference sequence). CDR3 DNA: TGTGCCAGCCGTGCAGGGTACACTGAAGCTTTCTTT. Protein product: CASRAGYTEAFF. The full variable domain, completed using reference TRBV19 and TRBJ1-1, is DGGITQSPKYLFRKEGQNVTLSCEQNLNHDAMYWYRQDPGQGLRLIYYSQIVNDFQKGDIAEGYSVSREKKESFPLTVTSAQKNPTAFYLCASRAGYTEAFFGQGTRLTVV.

This chain uses TRBV7-2 with TRBJ2-2; D perhaps matches TRBD2 (5 bases). The CDR3 runs to 15 residues. Per the germline V gene, CDR1 is SGHTA and CDR2 is FQGNSA. V lost 1 base to trimming and J lost 5 bases, with 11 bases between them. The CDR3 protein is CASSLESGGTGELFF. Written as DNA, the CDR3 is TGTGCCAGCAGCTTAGAGAGCGGAGGAACCGGGGAGCTGTTTTTT.

This clone is a singleton in its sample. The sample contains more than one DNA sequence encoding this CDR3. The chain combines TRBV9 with TRBJ1-2, with D unresolved. The germline V gene has CDR1 SGDLS and CDR2 YYNGEE. The CDR3 totals 13 residues. With 4 bases removed from V and 4 bases from J, the gap between germline ends came to 11 bases. In DNA, the CDR3 is TGTGCCAGCAGCCCCGGCGGGTCCTATGGCTACACCTTC. Translated: CASSPGGSYGYTF.

This chain uses TRBV11-2 with TRBJ1-4, with D maybe TRBD1 (5 bases). CDR1 is SGHAT, CDR2 FQNNGV, per germline. The CDR3 totals 14 residues. The V gene lost 5 bases and the J gene lost 7 bases, with 14 bases spanning the gap. This CDR3 reads CASSLTAGGEKLFF. DNA of the CDR3: TGTGCCAGCAGCCTAACGGCCGGGGGTGAAAAACTGTTTTTT. Using reference TRBV11-2 and TRBJ1-4 for the parts outside the CDR3, the full variable domain is EAGVAQSPRYKIIEKRQSVAFWCNPISGHATLYWYQQILGQGPKLLIQFQNNGVVDDSQLPKDRFSAERLKGVDSTLKIQPAKLEDSAVYLCASSLTAGGEKLFFGSGTQLSVL.

V gene TRBV5-1 combines with J gene TRBJ2-2; possible D gene TRBD1, 6 bases. CDR1 is SGHRS and CDR2 is YFSETQ in the germline V gene. Trimming left V 4 bases short and J 3 bases short, with 10 bases between. The CDR3 consists of 14 residues. The CDR3 sequence is CASSIDRYTGELFF. The CDR3 DNA reads as TGCGCCAGCAGCATAGACAGGTACACCGGGGAGCTGTTTTTT. The full variable domain, with the rest looked up from reference TRBV5-1 and TRBJ2-2, is KAGVTQTPRYLIKTRGQQVTLSCSPISGHRSVSWYQQTPGQGLQFLFEYFSETQRNKGNFPGRFSGRQFSNSRSEMNVSTLELGDSALYLCASSIDRYTGELFFGEGSRLTVL.

V is TRBV6-5 and J is TRBJ1-1, with TRBD1 as a possible D gene (6 bases). In germline, CDR1 is MNHEY, CDR2 SVGAGI. CDR3 length: 13 amino acids. The V gene lost 6 bases and the J gene lost 5 bases, with 13 bases spanning the gap. Written as DNA, the CDR3 is TGTGCCAGCAGGGAGCACAGGGAGACTGAAGCTTTCTTT. This codes for CASREHRETEAFF.

This chain links TRBV10-3 with TRBJ2-1; 8 nucleotides match TRBD1. The germline V gene has CDR1 ENHRY and CDR2 SYGVKD. J lost 6 bases, V lost 4 bases, and 2 bases had no gene match. The CDR3 spans 13 residues. As DNA, the CDR3 is TGTGCCATCAGTGGCGGGACAGGCAATGAGCAGTTCTTC. It translates to CAISGGTGNEQFF.

The chain links TRBV11-2 to TRBJ2-1; the match to TRBD1 covers 7 bases. CDR1 and CDR2 (germline): SGHAT, FQNNGV. The CDR3 is made up of 15 amino acids. With 5 bases clipped from V and 4 bases from J, the junction kept 8 bases outside the gene matches. This chain's CDR3 is CASSPSTGFYNEQFF. CDR3 coding DNA: TGTGCCAGCAGCCCATCGACAGGGTTTTACAATGAGCAGTTCTTC.

The genes are TRBV19 and TRBJ1-2, with 9 bases matching TRBD1. Germline V lookup: CDR1 LNHDA, CDR2 SQIVND (reference sequence). The V segment lost 3 bases and the J segment 4 bases; nucleotides outside the gene matches: 6. The CDR3 is made up of 15 amino acids. The CDR3 region is CASSISRDRVYGYTF. As DNA, the CDR3 is TGTGCCAGTAGTATCTCCCGGGACAGGGTCTATGGCTACACCTTC. The variable domain in full, completed from reference TRBV19 and TRBJ1-2, reads DGGITQSPKYLFRKEGQNVTLSCEQNLNHDAMYWYRQDPGQGLRLIYYSQIVNDFQKGDIAEGYSVSREKKESFPLTVTSAQKNPTAFYLCASSISRDRVYGYTFGSGTRLTVV.

The chain uses TRBV28 and TRBJ1-5; the D gene is possibly TRBD1 (6 bases). V was trimmed by 7 bases and J by 3 bases, leaving 19 bases between them. The CDR3 spans 16 residues. CDR1 is MDHEN and CDR2 is SYDVKM in the germline V gene. CDR3 in amino acids: CASKAFTGRANQPQHF. CDR3 nucleotide sequence: TGTGCCAGCAAAGCCTTCACAGGGAGGGCCAATCAGCCCCAGCATTTT.

For the CDR3, the DNA is TGTGCCAGCAGCTTTTTCGACAGGGACTACGAGCAGTACTTC. As protein: CASSFFDRDYEQYF. This sequence joins TRBV5-6 and TRBJ2-7; TRBD1 agrees at 7 bases. Germline V lookup: CDR1 SGHDT, CDR2 YYEEEE. This CDR3 contains 14 residues. Losses at the gene ends were 2 bases for V and 3 bases for J; bases not matched to a gene: 5.

Details on this clone: Other DNA sequences in this sample translate to the same CDR3. The chain joins TRBV5-4 to TRBJ2-1; 8 positions match TRBD1. Unmatched junction bases numbered 0, after V lost 1 base and J lost 6 bases. The CDR3 consists of 13 residues. The germline V gene encodes CDR1 SGHNT and CDR2 YYREEE (reference sequence). The CDR3 loop is CASSLTGGNEQFF. CDR3 in DNA: TGTGCCAGCAGCTTGACAGGGGGCAATGAGCAGTTCTTC.

The chain is built from TRBV7-9 and TRBJ1-4; D possibly corresponds to TRBD1 (5 bases). Germline CDR1 and CDR2: SEHNR and FQNEAQ (reference sequence). V lost 5 bases, J lost 0 bases, and 7 bases lay in between. The CDR3 sequence is 14 residues long. CDR3 sequence reads: CASSRGTTNEKLFF. The CDR3, as DNA: TGTGCCAGCAGCAGGGGAACAACTAATGAAAAACTGTTTTTT.

The V and J genes are TRBV19 and TRBJ2-7, with 8 bases matching TRBD2. CDR1 and CDR2 from the germline V gene are LNHDA and SQIVND (reference sequence). With V trimmed by 6 bases and J by 0 bases, 7 bases remained unmatched. The CDR3 has 15 amino acids. This CDR3 reads CASRLLAASSYEQYF. The CDR3 coding sequence is TGTGCCAGTAGGCTACTAGCGGCGAGCTCCTACGAGCAGTACTTC.

V and J are TRBV12-5 and TRBJ1-2; 7 bases match TRBD1. The germline CDR1 and CDR2 sequences are LGHNT and FRNRAP. The CDR3 extends over 13 amino acids. Trimming took 6 bases from V and 2 from J; bases not matched to a gene: 3. The DNA of the CDR3 is TGTGCTAGTGGACGGACAGGCAACTATGGCTACACCTTC. It yields the protein CASGRTGNYGYTF. The full variable domain, with the rest looked up from reference TRBV12-5 and TRBJ1-2, is DARVTQTPRHKVTEMGQEVTMRCQPILGHNTVFWYRQTMMQGLELLAYFRNRAPLDDSGMPKDRFSAEMPDATLATLKIQPSEPRDSAVYFCASGRTGNYGYTFGSGTRLTVV.

The chain couples TRBV29-1 to TRBJ1-2; no firm D call. The CDR3 has 13 amino acids. From germline, CDR1 is SQVTM and CDR2 ANQGSEA. The germline V and J ends were trimmed by 0 bases and 0 bases, with 5 bases remaining between them. The CDR3 DNA sequence: TGCAGCGTTGAAGATGGGACTAACTATGGCTACACCTTC. Protein product: CSVEDGTNYGYTF.

The chain employs TRBV2 and TRBJ2-7; D gene uncertain. Trimming left V 2 bases short and J 8 bases short, with 10 bases between. The CDR3 is 12 residues long. CDR1 is SNHLY and CDR2 is FYNNEI in the germline V gene. The CDR3 loop reads CASSERAAKQYF. CDR3 sequence (DNA): TGTGCCAGCAGTGAAAGGGCAGCCAAGCAGTACTTC.

This clone occurred once. CDR3 nucleotide sequence: TGTGCCAGCAGCCAGACCAAAGAGCAGTTCTTC. It yields the protein CASSQTKEQFF. The chain recombines TRBV14 with TRBJ2-1; D not certain. Germline loops: CDR1 SGHDN, CDR2 FVKESK. The ends were cut back, 3 bases at V and 10 bases at J, with 7 bases in the middle. The CDR3 is made up of 11 amino acids.

The CDR3 DNA sequence: TGCAGCGCCGAGGAGATCGGGACTGAAGCTTTCTTT. Amino acids: CSAEEIGTEAFF. J is TRBJ1-1 and V is TRBV29-1, with no clear D. Trimming took 7 bases from V and 5 from J, leaving 14 bases between them. CDR3 length: 12 residues. Per germline, CDR1 SQVTM and CDR2 ANQGSEA.

The rearrangement uses TRBV2 and TRBJ2-3; 10 nucleotides agree with TRBD2. The CDR3 is 15 amino acids. The germline V gene has CDR1 SNHLY and CDR2 FYNNEI. Losses at the gene ends were 4 bases for V and 7 bases for J; bases not matched to a gene: 8. The CDR3 region is CASSVGLAGANTQYF. Here the CDR3 DNA reads TGTGCCAGCAGTGTGGGGCTAGCGGGAGCTAATACGCAGTATTTT.

The chain links TRBV6-1 to TRBJ2-7; D remains unclear. This CDR3 region has 12 residues. The V end was cut by 2 bases, the J end by 6 bases, with 8 bases between. Germline loops: CDR1 MNHNS, CDR2 SASEGT. CDR3 sequence: CASSETASEQYF. CDR3 DNA: TGTGCCAGCAGTGAAACCGCGAGCGAGCAGTACTTC.

The V and J genes are TRBV3-1 (or the pseudogene TRBV3-2) and TRBJ2-1, with D maybe TRBD2 (6 bases). The germline V gene encodes CDR1 LGHDT and CDR2 YNNKEL (reference sequence). The V end lost 1 base, the J end lost 3 bases, and 10 bases lay between the germline ends. The CDR3 extends over 15 amino acids. This CDR3 is CASSQGGVGYNEQFF. The DNA of the CDR3 is TGTGCCAGCAGCCAAGGCGGGGTGGGCTACAATGAGCAGTTCTTC.

The CDR3 region has the DNA TGTGCCAGCAGCTTATACGGGCGGGGGGGGTCTAGCACAGATACGCAGTATTTT. Protein sequence: CASSLYGRGGSSTDTQYF. V is TRBV11-2 and J is TRBJ2-3; 9 nucleotides align to TRBD2. V shed 2 bases and J 0 bases; nucleotides not matched to a gene: 9. The CDR3 covers 18 residues. Per the germline V gene, CDR1 is SGHAT and CDR2 is FQNNGV.

The chain employs TRBV4-2 and TRBJ1-5, with D possibly TRBD1 on 6 matching bases. Germline V gives CDR1 LGHNA, CDR2 YNFKEQ. The length of the CDR3 is 15 residues. The V gene lost 1 base and the J gene lost 7 bases, with 14 bases spanning the gap. Written as DNA, the CDR3 is TGTGCCAGCAGCCAAGCCTCAGGGGCGGCACAGCCCCAGCATTTT. It codes for CASSQASGAAQPQHF.

This clone was recorded once. The gene calls are TRBV7-2 and TRBJ2-3; 7 bases are shared with TRBD2. The CDR3 runs to 15 residues. Trimming cost V 2 bases and J 6 bases; bases outside gene matches: 8. Per germline, CDR1 SGHTA and CDR2 FQGNSA. CDR3 nucleotide sequence: TGTGCCAGCAGCTTACGCGGGAGAGAGTCTGATACGCAGTATTTT. It specifies CASSLRGRESDTQYF.